The 30 T cell receptor beta chains below come from one sample, sequenced in a study of persistence of HIV-infected CD4 T cells. Lysates of CMV-infected fibroblasts at 10 ug/mL stimulated these cells. CD40L/CD69 double-negative CD45RO-high memory CD4+ T cells were collected. These TCRs' antigens remain unknown. This was the immunoSEQ version 4 assay in survey mode. Assay: immunoSEQ multiplex PCR; the TCRdb copy retains only in-frame clones and omits some. The sample comprises 40,000 to 50,000 clones, around 80% of which are singletons, and around 3% rests with the top ten. The sample was CD4+ T cells sorted from PBMCs after roughly 18-hour stimulation, taken from a patient who received antiretroviral therapy. These receptor sequences come from an adult man with HIV who was CMV-seropositive.

V is TRBV6-2 or TRBV6-3 and J is TRBJ2-1, with 12 bases aligning to TRBD2. Germline CDR1 reads MNHEY; CDR2 reads SVGEGT. The CDR3 loop spans 17 amino acids. V lost 5 bases and J lost 0; bases outside the gene matches: 5. Here the CDR3 reads CASSPRTSGTSYNEQFF. The CDR3 coding sequence is TGTGCCAGCAGTCCCCGGACTAGCGGGACCTCCTACAATGAGCAGTTCTTC.

The V call is TRBV15, the J call TRBJ2-3, with D perhaps matching TRBD1 or TRBD2 (5 bases each). Germline CDR1 reads LNHNV; CDR2 reads YYDKDF (reference sequence). The CDR3 runs 17 residues. The V end was cut by 3 bases, the J end by 0 bases, with 16 bases between. The CDR3 here is CATSSGTRTPSTDTQYF. In DNA, the CDR3 is TGTGCCACCAGCAGCGGGACGCGGACCCCTAGCACAGATACGCAGTATTTT.

The chain links TRBV11-2 to TRBJ1-4; 12 positions agree with TRBD1. Trimming removed 1 base from V and 12 bases from J; junction bases left unmatched: 3. The CDR3 has 14 amino acids. Germline V lookup: CDR1 SGHAT, CDR2 FQNNGV. The CDR3: CASSLGGQGAQLFF. CDR3 coding DNA: TGTGCCAGCAGCTTAGGGGGACAGGGGGCCCAACTGTTTTTT.

The chain joins TRBV6-1 to TRBJ2-5; 8 nucleotides line up with TRBD1. The germline V gene encodes CDR1 MNHNS and CDR2 SASEGT. The J segment lost 4 bases and the V segment lost 3 bases, leaving 10 bases of the junction unmatched. This CDR3 is built from 16 residues. As DNA, the CDR3 is TGTGCCAGCAGTGATTCGGACAGGGAGAAAAGAGAGACCCAGTACTTC. This codes for CASSDSDREKRETQYF.

V gene TRBV30 combines with J gene TRBJ2-7; possibly TRBD1 or TRBD2 for D (5 bases each). The V and J ends lost 7 bases and 3 bases respectively, with 19 bases between them. Germline V gene lookup returns CDR1 GTSNPN and CDR2 SVGIG (reference sequence). CDR3 length: 14 residues. Written as DNA, the CDR3 is TGTGCCTCTACCCCGGGGCCAGGATTCTACGAGCAGTACTTC. Its protein product is CASTPGPGFYEQYF.

The rearrangement uses TRBV5-1 and TRBJ2-7; TRBD2 might be the D (5 bases). CDR1 is SGHRS and CDR2 is YFSETQ in the germline V gene. The CDR3 is 12 amino acids. Trimming cost V 4 bases and J 3 bases, with 8 bases left between them. This CDR3 reads CASSVGGYEQYF. CDR3 bases: TGCGCCAGCAGCGTCGGAGGCTACGAGCAGTACTTC.

This rearrangement joins TRBV30 to TRBJ2-1; D unclear. The CDR3 has 11 amino acids. The V gene's germline CDR1 is GTSNPN and CDR2 SVGIG (reference sequence). Trimming removed 1 base at V and 8 bases at J, with 6 bases between. The CDR3 sequence is CAWSGAYEQFF. In DNA, the CDR3 is TGTGCCTGGAGTGGGGCTTATGAGCAGTTCTTC.

J is TRBJ2-7 and V is TRBV18; 8 bases are shared with TRBD2. V was pared by 8 bases and J by 5 bases, with 29 bases of the junction left unmatched. CDR1 is KGHSH, CDR2 LQKENI, per germline. CDR3 length equals 20 residues. Here the CDR3 reads CASHHGSNKWSGSLLHEQYF. The CDR3 DNA reads TGTGCCAGCCACCACGGAAGCAACAAGTGGAGCGGGAGCCTCCTGCACGAGCAGTACTTC.

The genes are TRBV5-8 and TRBJ2-7; D may be TRBD1 (5 bases). Germline CDR1 and CDR2: SGHTS and YDEGEE. The CDR3 spans 12 residues. Trimming stripped 1 base from V and 6 bases from J, with 8 bases between. CDR3: CASSLYRTEQYF. The CDR3 DNA reads as TGTGCCAGCAGCTTGTACAGGACCGAGCAGTACTTC.

The genes are TRBV7-6 and TRBJ1-3; 8 nucleotides agree with TRBD1. The CDR3 spans 14 residues. CDR1 and CDR2 (germline): SGHVS, FNYEAQ. V lost 5 bases to trimming and J lost 2 bases; unmatched junction nucleotides: 2. The CDR3 protein is CASSPQGAGNTIYF. In DNA form, the CDR3 reads TGTGCCAGCAGCCCACAGGGGGCTGGAAACACCATATATTTT.

Here the CDR3 reads CASSWDRINDEQYF. As DNA, the CDR3 is TGTGCCAGCAGCTGGGACAGGATTAATGACGAGCAGTACTTC. The rearrangement uses TRBV5-4 and TRBJ2-7; 8 bases fit TRBD1. The CDR3 is made up of 14 amino acids. V gave up 3 bases and J gave up 5 bases; unmatched junction bases: 7. The germline V gene has CDR1 SGHNT and CDR2 YYREEE (reference sequence).

The rearrangement links TRBV7-8 to TRBJ1-3; D gene ambiguous. The CDR3 contains 15 residues. The germline V gene encodes CDR1 SGHVS and CDR2 FQNEAQ. V dropped 4 bases and J dropped 0 bases, with 10 bases sitting between them. For the CDR3, the DNA is TGTGCCAGCAGCTCTAACCGCCTCTCTGGAAACACCATATATTTT. Translated, it gives CASSSNRLSGNTIYF. The whole variable domain, remainder taken from reference TRBV7-8 and TRBJ1-3, is GAGVSQSPRYKVAKRGQDVALRCDPISGHVSLFWYQQALGQGPEFLTYFQNEAQLDKSGLPSDRFFAERPEGSVSTLKIQRTQQEDSAVYLCASSSNRLSGNTIYFGEGSWLTVV.

This chain uses TRBV6-4 with TRBJ2-3; 8 positions agree with TRBD1. The V gene end was trimmed by 5 bases and the J gene end by 10 bases; junction bases not matched to a gene: 5. Germline assignment: CDR1 MRHNA and CDR2 SNTAGT. The CDR3 is made up of 12 amino acids. Here the CDR3 reads CASSQTGDAQYF. In DNA form, the CDR3 reads TGTGCCAGCAGTCAGACAGGGGACGCGCAGTATTTT.

The chain couples TRBV30 to TRBJ2-3; 7 bases match TRBD1. J lost 4 bases, V lost 2 bases, and 12 bases had no gene match. This CDR3 has 16 amino acids. The germline CDR1 and CDR2 sequences are GTSNPN and SVGIG (reference sequence). CDR3 DNA: TGTGCCTGGAGTCGGGGACAGCGGTTAAGCTCAGATACGCAGTATTTT. Translation: CAWSRGQRLSSDTQYF.

V and J are TRBV7-2 and TRBJ2-5, with 11 positions matching TRBD2. V lost 4 bases to trimming and J lost 0 bases; unmatched junction nucleotides: 7. This CDR3 is 17 amino acids long. From germline, CDR1 is SGHTA and CDR2 FQGNSA. The CDR3 protein is CASSSRLAGTYQETQYF. The DNA of the CDR3 is TGTGCCAGCAGCTCCCGACTAGCGGGAACGTACCAAGAGACCCAGTACTTC.

The chain carries TRBV18 and TRBJ1-2; D perhaps matches TRBD1 (6 bases). The CDR3 has 18 residues. Between the trimmed V and J ends, which lost 2 bases and 2 bases, there was a span of 21 bases. Germline V gene sequence: CDR1 KGHSH, CDR2 LQKENI. DNA of the CDR3: TGTGCCAGCTCACCAAGGATGGGGGGCCCAGCGGACAACTATGGCTACACCTTC. Protein sequence: CASSPRMGGPADNYGYTF. The complete variable domain, with remaining parts taken from reference TRBV18 and TRBJ1-2, reads NAGVMQNPRHLVRRRGQEARLRCSPMKGHSHVYWYRQLPEEGLKFMVYLQKENIIDESGMPKERFSAEFPKEGPSILRIQQVVRGDSAAYFCASSPRMGGPADNYGYTFGSGTRLTVV.

The chain couples TRBV7-9 to TRBJ1-4, with D perhaps TRBD1 (5 bases). Trimming took off 5 bases at V and 0 bases at J, with 13 bases between the two ends. The germline gives CDR1 SEHNR, CDR2 FQNEAQ (reference sequence). The length of the CDR3 is 16 residues. The CDR3 DNA follows: TGTGCCAGCAGCCCCCAGGGTTTTGCAACTAATGAAAAACTGTTTTTT. Translation: CASSPQGFATNEKLFF.

The V and J genes are TRBV2 and TRBJ1-2, with 7 bases identical to TRBD1. The CDR3 totals 13 residues. Germline-derived CDR1 and CDR2 are SNHLY and FYNNEI. J gave up 3 bases and V 4 bases, and 2 bases lay outside the gene matches. DNA for the CDR3: TGTGCCAGCAGTGTTACAGGGGACTATGGCTACACCTTC. This translates into CASSVTGDYGYTF. The complete variable domain, with remaining parts taken from reference TRBV2 and TRBJ1-2, reads EPEVTQTPSHQVTQMGQEVILRCVPISNHLYFYWYRQILGQKVEFLVSFYNNEISEKSEIFDDQFSVERPDGSNFTLKIRSTKLEDSAMYFCASSVTGDYGYTFGSGTRLTVV.

This chain uses TRBV3-1 (or the pseudogene TRBV3-2) with TRBJ2-3; D perhaps matches TRBD2 (5 bases). The CDR3 has 16 amino acids. In germline, CDR1 is LGHDT, CDR2 YNNKEL (reference sequence). Trimming stripped 4 bases from V and 5 bases from J, with 19 bases between. CDR3 residues: CASSLPERGSGDTQYF. The CDR3, as DNA: TGTGCCAGCAGCCTTCCCGAGAGAGGCAGCGGAGATACGCAGTATTTT.

The gene calls are TRBV12-3 or TRBV12-4 and TRBJ2-5; D ambiguous. The CDR3 loop spans 13 amino acids. Trimming pared 3 bases from V and 3 bases from J, leaving 8 bases between. In DNA, the CDR3 is TGTGCCAGCAGTTTGAGTAGAGAAGAGACCCAGTACTTC. Its protein product is CASSLSREETQYF.

The gene calls are TRBV30 and TRBJ1-2; TRBD1 matches at 9 bases. The V and J ends lost 0 bases and 2 bases, in that order; junction bases with no gene match: 7. Germline V lookup: CDR1 GTSNPN, CDR2 SVGIG (reference sequence). The CDR3 covers 16 residues. This CDR3 reads CAWSVLSGQGNYGYTF. The CDR3 DNA is TGTGCCTGGAGTGTACTGTCCGGACAGGGGAACTATGGCTACACCTTC.

This chain joins TRBV5-4 and TRBJ2-3; TRBD2 aligns across 11 bases. The CDR3 loop spans 16 amino acids. V trimming: 4 bases; J trimming: 4 bases; junction bases outside the gene matches: 8. From germline, CDR1 is SGHNT and CDR2 YYREEE (reference sequence). CDR3 sequence reads: CASSPPASGGSDTQYF. In DNA, the CDR3 is TGTGCCAGCAGCCCCCCCGCTAGCGGGGGGTCAGATACGCAGTATTTT.

This clone was detected a few times. V is TRBV4-1 and J is TRBJ2-2; D tentatively reads TRBD1 or TRBD2 (6 bases each). CDR1 is MGHRA, CDR2 YSYEKL, per germline. The CDR3 is 17 residues long. V lost 4 bases, J lost 2 bases, and 17 bases lay in between. CDR3 residues: CASSPSSGALNTGELFF. CDR3 nucleotide sequence: TGCGCCAGCAGCCCATCCTCGGGGGCCCTCAACACCGGGGAGCTGTTTTTT.

The DNA for the CDR3 is TGTGCCAGCAGCCGGACAGGAACCACTGAAGCTTTCTTT. Its protein product is CASSRTGTTEAFF. The rearrangement uses TRBV7-9 and TRBJ1-1, with 7 bases that match TRBD1. The trim removed 5 bases at V and 4 bases at J, leaving 4 bases unmatched. Germline V lookup: CDR1 SEHNR, CDR2 FQNEAQ (reference sequence). This CDR3 is 13 amino acids long.

The rearrangement joins TRBV6-1 to TRBJ2-1, with 9 positions matching TRBD1. This CDR3 region has 15 residues. With 1 base clipped from V and 4 bases from J, the junction kept 2 bases outside the gene matches. In germline, CDR1 is MNHNS, CDR2 SASEGT. The CDR3 bases are TGTGCCAGCAGTGAAGTAGGACAGGGGTACAATGAGCAGTTCTTC. Its translation: CASSEVGQGYNEQFF.

The V and J genes are TRBV9 and TRBJ1-1; maybe TRBD1 (5 bases). CDR1 SGDLS and CDR2 YYNGEE come from the germline V gene. The germline V and J ends were trimmed by 4 bases and 3 bases, with 13 bases remaining between them. The CDR3 length is 14 residues. The chain's CDR3 is CASSTDSYHTEAFF. CDR3 DNA sequence: TGTGCCAGCAGCACCGACAGCTACCACACTGAAGCTTTCTTT.

The rearrangement uses TRBV29-1 and TRBJ2-3; a weak D match, TRBD2 (6 bases). In germline, CDR1 is SQVTM, CDR2 ANQGSEA. This CDR3 contains 13 residues. Trimming took 4 bases from V and 11 from J, leaving 19 bases between them. The CDR3 coding sequence is TGCAGCGTTGCAGGAGAGGGCCAGGGAGGGCAGTATTTT. Its protein product is CSVAGEGQGGQYF.

V usage is TRBV4-3 and J usage is TRBJ2-7; possibly TRBD1 or TRBD2 for D (5 bases each). CDR1 and CDR2 (germline): LGHNA, YSLEER. This CDR3 has 14 amino acids. Trimming shortened V by 5 bases and J by 1 base, and 12 bases separated the two germline ends. The CDR3: CASSDYRLSYEQYF. Written as DNA, the CDR3 is TGCGCCAGCAGCGACTACAGGCTTTCCTACGAGCAGTACTTC.

This chain uses TRBV6-6 with TRBJ1-1; tentatively, D is TRBD1 (6 bases). The CDR3 covers 15 residues. Germline V lookup: CDR1 MNHNY, CDR2 SVGAGI (reference sequence). V lost 0 bases, J lost 4 bases, and 12 bases lay in between. CDR3 in DNA: TGTGCCAGCAGTTACTCGCACAGGGTGGGCACTGAAGCTTTCTTT. As protein: CASSYSHRVGTEAFF.

V and J are TRBV27 and TRBJ2-7, with 12 nucleotides matching TRBD2. Germline V lookup: CDR1 MNHEY, CDR2 SMNVEV (reference sequence). The CDR3 contains 15 residues. The V gene end was trimmed by 5 bases and the J gene end by 5 bases; junction bases not matched to a gene: 7. The CDR3 loop is CASSATGTSGHEQYF. The CDR3 DNA sequence: TGTGCCAGCAGTGCCACCGGGACTAGCGGGCACGAGCAGTACTTC.